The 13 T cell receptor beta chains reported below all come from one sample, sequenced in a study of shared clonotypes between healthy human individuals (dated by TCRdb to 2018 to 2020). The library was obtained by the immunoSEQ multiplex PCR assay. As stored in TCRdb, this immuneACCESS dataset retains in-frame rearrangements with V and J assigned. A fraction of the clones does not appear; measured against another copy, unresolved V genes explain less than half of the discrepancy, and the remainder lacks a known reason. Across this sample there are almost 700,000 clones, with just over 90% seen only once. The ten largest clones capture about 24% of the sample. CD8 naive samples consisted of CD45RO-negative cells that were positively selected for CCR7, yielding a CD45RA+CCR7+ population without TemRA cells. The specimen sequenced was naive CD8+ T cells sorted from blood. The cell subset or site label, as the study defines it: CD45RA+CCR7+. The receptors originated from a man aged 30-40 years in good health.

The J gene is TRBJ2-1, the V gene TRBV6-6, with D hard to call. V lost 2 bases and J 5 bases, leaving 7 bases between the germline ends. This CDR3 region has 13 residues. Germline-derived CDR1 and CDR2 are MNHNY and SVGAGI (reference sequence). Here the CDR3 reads CASSYAGNNEQFF. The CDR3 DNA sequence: TGTGCCAGCAGTTACGCCGGTAACAATGAGCAGTTCTTC.

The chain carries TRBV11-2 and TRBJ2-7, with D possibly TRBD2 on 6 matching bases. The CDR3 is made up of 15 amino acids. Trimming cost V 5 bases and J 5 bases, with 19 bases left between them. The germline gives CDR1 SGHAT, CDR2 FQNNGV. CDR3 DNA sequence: TGTGCCAGCAGCAGCATTCGCGGGACTTTTCACGAGCAGTACTTC. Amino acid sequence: CASSSIRGTFHEQYF.

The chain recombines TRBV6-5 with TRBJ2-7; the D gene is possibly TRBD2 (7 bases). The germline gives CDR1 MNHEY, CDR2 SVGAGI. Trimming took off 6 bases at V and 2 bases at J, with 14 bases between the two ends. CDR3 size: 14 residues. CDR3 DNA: TGTGCCAGCAGAATAACAGGGACTACCTACGAGCAGTACTTC. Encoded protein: CASRITGTTYEQYF.

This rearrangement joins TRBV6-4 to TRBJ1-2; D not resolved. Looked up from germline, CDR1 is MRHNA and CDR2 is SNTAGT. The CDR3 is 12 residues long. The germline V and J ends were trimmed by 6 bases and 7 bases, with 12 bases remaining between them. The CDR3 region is CASSYGGLGYTF. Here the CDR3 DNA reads TGTGCCAGCAGCTATGGAGGTCTTGGCTACACCTTC.

In DNA form, the CDR3 reads TGTGCCAGCAGCTTAGGAGTGTCTCCGTCCGGGGGCTACACCTTC. Protein: CASSLGVSPSGGYTF. This chain connects TRBV7-9 to TRBJ1-2; D is undetermined. Germline lookup yields CDR1 SEHNR and CDR2 FQNEAQ (reference sequence). The CDR3 contains 15 residues. Trimming left V 1 base short and J 8 bases short, with 17 bases between.

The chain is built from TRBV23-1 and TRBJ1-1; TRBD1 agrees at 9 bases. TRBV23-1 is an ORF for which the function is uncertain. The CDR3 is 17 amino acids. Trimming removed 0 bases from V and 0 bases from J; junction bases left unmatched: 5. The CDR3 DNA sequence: TGCGCCAGCAGTCAATCACAGGGGGCCCTGATGAACACTGAAGCTTTCTTT. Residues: CASSQSQGALMNTEAFF.

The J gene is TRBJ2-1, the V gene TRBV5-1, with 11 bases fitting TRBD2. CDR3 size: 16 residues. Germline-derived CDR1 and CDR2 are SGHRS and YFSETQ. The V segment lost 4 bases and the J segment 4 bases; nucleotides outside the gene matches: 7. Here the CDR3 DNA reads TGCGCCAGCAGCCAAGGACTAGCGGGCATTTACAATGAGCAGTTCTTC. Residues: CASSQGLAGIYNEQFF.

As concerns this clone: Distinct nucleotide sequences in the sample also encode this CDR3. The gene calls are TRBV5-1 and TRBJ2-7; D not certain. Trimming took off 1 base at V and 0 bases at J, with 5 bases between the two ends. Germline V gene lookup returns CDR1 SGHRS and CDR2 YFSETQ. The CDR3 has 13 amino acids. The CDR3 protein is CASSLTVSYEQYF. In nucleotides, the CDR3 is TGCGCCAGCAGCTTGACAGTCTCCTACGAGCAGTACTTC.

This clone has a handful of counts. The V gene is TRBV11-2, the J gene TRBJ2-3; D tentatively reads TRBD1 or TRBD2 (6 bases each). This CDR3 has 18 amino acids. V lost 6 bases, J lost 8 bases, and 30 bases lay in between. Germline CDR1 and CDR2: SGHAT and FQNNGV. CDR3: CASRPRGSGTPKVGTQYF. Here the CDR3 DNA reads TGTGCCAGCAGGCCGAGGGGGTCCGGGACTCCCAAAGTAGGTACGCAGTATTTT.

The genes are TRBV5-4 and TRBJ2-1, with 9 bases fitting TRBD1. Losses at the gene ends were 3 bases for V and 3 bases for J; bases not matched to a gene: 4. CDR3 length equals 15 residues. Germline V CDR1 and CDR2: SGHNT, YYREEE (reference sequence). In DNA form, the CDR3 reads TGTGCCAGCAGCTCCGGGACAGGGCTCTACAATGAGCAGTTCTTC. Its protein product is CASSSGTGLYNEQFF.

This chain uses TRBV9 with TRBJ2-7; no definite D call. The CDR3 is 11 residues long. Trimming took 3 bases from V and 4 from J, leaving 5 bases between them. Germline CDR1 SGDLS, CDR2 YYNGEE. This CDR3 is CASSAKYEQYF. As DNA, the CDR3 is TGTGCCAGCAGCGCCAAATACGAGCAGTACTTC.

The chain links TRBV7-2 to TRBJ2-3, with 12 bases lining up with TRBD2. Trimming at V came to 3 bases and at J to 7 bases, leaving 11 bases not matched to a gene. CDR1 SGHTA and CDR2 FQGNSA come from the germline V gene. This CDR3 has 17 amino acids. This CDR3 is CASSFPRLAGEGNTQYF. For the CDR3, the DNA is TGTGCCAGCAGCTTCCCGAGACTAGCGGGAGAAGGGAATACGCAGTATTTT.

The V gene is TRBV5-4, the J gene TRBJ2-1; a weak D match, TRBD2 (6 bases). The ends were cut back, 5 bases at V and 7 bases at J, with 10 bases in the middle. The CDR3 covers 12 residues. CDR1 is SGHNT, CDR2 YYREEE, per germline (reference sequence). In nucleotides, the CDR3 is TGTGCCAGCAGTCTGGGACTTAATGAGCAGTTCTTC. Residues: CASSLGLNEQFF.